This T cell receptor (beta chain) was profiled in a study of CD8 T cells in ankylosing spondylitis. TCRdb re-analysed the 5' RACE reads in MiXCR, keeping a single row per CDR3 protein. The sample has 390,000 or so distinct CDR3 sequences, around 24% seen once. Whole-study findings and limits: Made up of 7 to 9 highly homologous variants, a TCR beta motif appeared characteristic of ankylosing spondylitis blood.

The ends lost 4 bases at V and 4 bases at J; junction bases unmatched: 8. Germline V gene lookup returns CDR1 SGDLS and CDR2 YYNGEE. The CDR3 is made up of 15 amino acids. As for this clonotype: Its antigen is undetermined.

The chain employs TRBV9 and TRBJ2-1, with 7 bases identical to TRBD1. The receptor was derived from a male donor with ankylosing spondylitis. Sample: blood, either unsorted or a sorted T cell fraction (not recorded which). The CDR3 region has the DNA TGTGCCAGCAGCACCCGACAGGGTTCGTACAATGAGCAGTTCTTC. It encodes CASSTRQGSYNEQFF.